This T cell receptor (beta chain) derives from a study of shared clonotypes between healthy human individuals. V trimming: 5 bases; J trimming: 5 bases; junction bases outside the gene matches: 7. CDR3 length equals 15 residues. CDR1 and CDR2 (germline): SGHVS, FNYEAQ. A CD45RA+ naive subset and a CD45RA-negative memory subset were split from CD4+ cells. Profiled with immunoSEQ multiplex PCR; TCRdb holds only in-frame clones, not every one. The data show 2.3 million or so clones, over 85% seen once. The TCR was taken from a man in his late teens or twenties in good health. Some clones in this sample may be carry-over from other donors' samples. The chain links TRBV7-6 to TRBJ2-7; the match to TRBD2 covers 12 bases. The source material was naive CD4+ T cells from PBMCs. Subset described: CD45RA+ positively selected. The CDR3 here is CASSVRLAGEDEQYF. The CDR3 DNA sequence: TGTGCCAGCAGCGTTCGACTAGCGGGAGAAGACGAGCAGTACTTC.